The rows below give T cell receptor beta chains drawn from one sample of a study of blood T cell repertoires in COVID-19. Profiled with immunoSEQ multiplex PCR; TCRdb holds only in-frame clones, not every one. The profile covers about 110,000 clones, with about four fifths appearing a single time and 4.3% taken by the ten largest. The specimen was peripheral blood. Every receptor here comes from a man between 65 and 80 years old with acute or convalescent COVID-19. The CDR3 runs from the conserved cysteine through the conserved F or W. A D gene is named only where the DNA matches it firmly. The size of a clone is reported for some rows only, either as once, few or many, or as a class for expanded clones.

clone_size: NA; j_call: TRBJ2-1; d_call: NA; v_call: TRBV24-1; cdr3_nt: TGTGCCACCAGTGACAGGGAATCGGGCTACAATGAGCAGTTCTTC; cdr3_aa: CATSDRESGYNEQFF
clone_size: NA; j_call: TRBJ2-1; d_call: TRBD2; v_call: TRBV7-9; cdr3_nt: TGTGCCAGCGGATTCGGACTAGCGGGGACGAGCTCCTACAATGAGCAGTTCTTC; cdr3_aa: CASGFGLAGTSSYNEQFF
clone_size: once; j_call: TRBJ2-3; d_call: NA; v_call: TRBV7-9; cdr3_nt: TGTGCCAGCAGCCCTAGGACAGCTGCAGATACGCAGTATTTT; cdr3_aa: CASSPRTAADTQYF
clone_size: NA; j_call: TRBJ2-2; d_call: NA; v_call: TRBV5-4; cdr3_nt: TGTGCCAGCAGCACAGCACTTCTCCAGAACACCGGGGAGCTGTTTTTT; cdr3_aa: CASSTALLQNTGELFF
clone_size: NA; j_call: TRBJ1-6; d_call: NA; v_call: TRBV19; cdr3_nt: TGTGCCAGTAGTATTACAGGGTGGAATTCACCCCTCCACTTT; cdr3_aa: CASSITGWNSPLHF
clone_size: NA; j_call: TRBJ2-7; d_call: NA; v_call: TRBV14; cdr3_nt: TGTGCCAGCAGCCGCCATCTCGGGGACACCAGAGAGCAGTACTTC; cdr3_aa: CASSRHLGDTREQYF
clone_size: NA; j_call: TRBJ2-5; d_call: NA; v_call: TRBV9; cdr3_nt: TGTGCCAGCAGCGTAGGGGCGGGGCCGACGGAGACCCAGTACTTC; cdr3_aa: CASSVGAGPTETQYF
clone_size: NA; j_call: TRBJ2-1; d_call: NA; v_call: TRBV9; cdr3_nt: TGTGCCAGCAGCGTGGAGGACTACAATGAGCAGTTCTTC; cdr3_aa: CASSVEDYNEQFF
clone_size: NA; j_call: TRBJ2-7; d_call: NA; v_call: TRBV6-2/TRBV6-3; cdr3_nt: TGTGCCAGCAGTTCCTCGGGACTGACAAGGGCCTACGAGCAGTACTTC; cdr3_aa: CASSSSGLTRAYEQYF
clone_size: once; j_call: TRBJ1-1; d_call: NA; v_call: TRBV7-9; cdr3_nt: TGTGCCAGCAGTTTCACAGGGAACACTGAAGCTTTCTTT; cdr3_aa: CASSFTGNTEAFF
clone_size: NA; j_call: TRBJ1-1; d_call: TRBD1; v_call: TRBV7-8; cdr3_nt: TGTGCCAGCAGCCCCGGACAGGGGACGCCCTCTTCTTACACTGAAGCTTTCTTT; cdr3_aa: CASSPGQGTPSSYTEAFF
clone_size: NA; j_call: TRBJ1-1; d_call: NA; v_call: TRBV29-1; cdr3_nt: TGCAGCGTTGAGGGAGGGGTAGAGAGCACTGAAGCTTTCTTT; cdr3_aa: CSVEGGVESTEAFF
clone_size: NA; j_call: TRBJ2-7; d_call: NA; v_call: TRBV6-1; cdr3_nt: TGTGCCAGCAGTGAAGGGTTCGGGACTCTTCAATTC; cdr3_aa: CASSEGFGTLQF
clone_size: NA; j_call: TRBJ2-3; d_call: TRBD2; v_call: TRBV4-2; cdr3_nt: TGTGCCAGCAGCCAATCGGCGGGGGGAGGAGATACGCAGTATTTT; cdr3_aa: CASSQSAGGGDTQYF
clone_size: NA; j_call: TRBJ2-7; d_call: NA; v_call: TRBV5-1; cdr3_nt: TGCGCCAGCAGCTTGGAGACAGGTACGGTATACGAGCAGTACTTC; cdr3_aa: CASSLETGTVYEQYF
clone_size: once; j_call: TRBJ1-3; d_call: NA; v_call: TRBV6-6; cdr3_nt: TGTGCCAGCGAACGGACACGCTCTGGAAACACCATATATTTT; cdr3_aa: CASERTRSGNTIYF
clone_size: NA; j_call: TRBJ2-3; d_call: TRBD2; v_call: TRBV19; cdr3_nt: TGTGCCAGTAGTGCGGGGGGCGCAGATACGCAGTATTTT; cdr3_aa: CASSAGGADTQYF
clone_size: NA; j_call: TRBJ1-3; d_call: NA; v_call: TRBV14; cdr3_nt: TGTGCCAGCAGCCAACACAGGGACTCTGGAAACACCATATATTTT; cdr3_aa: CASSQHRDSGNTIYF
clone_size: NA; j_call: TRBJ1-1; d_call: TRBD1; v_call: TRBV27; cdr3_nt: TGTGCCAGCACCAAACAGGGGATCACTGAAGCTTTCTTT; cdr3_aa: CASTKQGITEAFF
clone_size: NA; j_call: TRBJ1-1; d_call: TRBD1; v_call: TRBV7-3; cdr3_nt: TGTGCCAGCAGCTTAGACAGGGTCACTGAAGCTTTCTTT; cdr3_aa: CASSLDRVTEAFF
clone_size: NA; j_call: TRBJ1-2; d_call: NA; v_call: TRBV11-2; cdr3_nt: TGTGCCAGCAGCTCGCGGGGTGGGATTTATGGCTACACCTTC; cdr3_aa: CASSSRGGIYGYTF
clone_size: few; j_call: TRBJ2-5; d_call: TRBD2; v_call: TRBV27; cdr3_nt: TGTGCCAGCAGCCAAATAACCGGGGGGGGGTTCGTAGGTCGAGAGACCCAGTACTTC; cdr3_aa: CASSQITGGGFVGRETQYF
clone_size: few; j_call: TRBJ2-3; d_call: TRBD2; v_call: TRBV9; cdr3_nt: TGTGCCAGCAGCGTACTAGCGGGCCTGATAGATACGCAGTATTTT; cdr3_aa: CASSVLAGLIDTQYF
clone_size: NA; j_call: TRBJ1-4; d_call: NA; v_call: TRBV18; cdr3_nt: TGTGCCAGCACAGGGAGGGGACTACCAGATGAAAAACTGTTTTTT; cdr3_aa: CASTGRGLPDEKLFF
clone_size: NA; j_call: TRBJ2-3; d_call: NA; v_call: TRBV5-5; cdr3_nt: TGTGCCAGCAGCTTGGAGACTATCACAGATACGCAGTATTTT; cdr3_aa: CASSLETITDTQYF
clone_size: once; j_call: TRBJ1-6; d_call: TRBD1; v_call: TRBV5-1; cdr3_nt: TGCGCCAGCAGCTTGGATGAGGGGGCGATAAGCTCCTATAATTCACCCCTCCACTTT; cdr3_aa: CASSLDEGAISSYNSPLHF
clone_size: NA; j_call: TRBJ1-2; d_call: TRBD1; v_call: TRBV4-3; cdr3_nt: TGCGCCAGCAGCCAAGATCAGGGGGCAAATAACTATGGCTACACCTTC; cdr3_aa: CASSQDQGANNYGYTF
clone_size: NA; j_call: TRBJ1-5; d_call: NA; v_call: TRBV6-6; cdr3_nt: TGTGCCACTTGGGACGGGACATATCAGCCCCAGCATTTT; cdr3_aa: CATWDGTYQPQHF
clone_size: NA; j_call: TRBJ2-7; d_call: TRBD2; v_call: TRBV5-1; cdr3_nt: TGCGCCAGCAGCTTGGTCCAGCGGGGGGGCTCCCACGAGCAGTACTTC; cdr3_aa: CASSLVQRGGSHEQYF
clone_size: NA; j_call: TRBJ1-4; d_call: TRBD1; v_call: TRBV5-6; cdr3_nt: TGTGCCAGCAGTTCAGACAGGGTATATGAAAAACTGTTTTTT; cdr3_aa: CASSSDRVYEKLFF
clone_size: NA; j_call: TRBJ2-5; d_call: TRBD2; v_call: TRBV3-1/TRBV3-2; cdr3_nt: TGTGCCAGCAGCCAGCGGGGGGGCCTTCGGGAGACCCAGTACTTC; cdr3_aa: CASSQRGGLRETQYF
clone_size: NA; j_call: TRBJ1-6; d_call: NA; v_call: TRBV12-3/TRBV12-4; cdr3_nt: TGTGCCAGCAAACAGAACCCTAATTCACCCCTCCACTTT; cdr3_aa: CASKQNPNSPLHF
clone_size: NA; j_call: TRBJ2-7; d_call: TRBD1; v_call: TRBV27; cdr3_nt: TGTGCCAGCAGGAGACAGGGGACCTACGAGCAGTACTTC; cdr3_aa: CASRRQGTYEQYF